The 20 T cell receptor beta chains in this list originate from one sample, sequenced in a study of cytomegalovirus exposure and HLA in healthy donors. The PCR employed 60 Vbeta primers together with 13 Jbeta primers. Only in-frame clones appear in the TCRdb table, and some are missing; sequencing was by immunoSEQ multiplex PCR. The table records about 90,000 clones, roughly 80% of them present only once. The specimen was PBMCs. The receptors here all came from a boy aged 10-17 years in good health and CMV-seronegative.

The gene calls are TRBV7-2 and TRBJ1-2, with TRBD1 identical over 8 bases. This CDR3 contains 15 residues. Germline V gene lookup returns CDR1 SGHTA and CDR2 FQGNSA. V lost 3 bases, J lost 7 bases, and 10 bases stayed unmatched. CDR3 loop: CASSFNHGQGLGYTF. The CDR3 DNA reads as TGTGCCAGCAGCTTTAATCACGGACAGGGTCTTGGCTACACCTTC.

The gene calls are TRBV30 and TRBJ2-7; TRBD1 matches 7 bases. J gave up 6 bases and V 1 base, and 6 bases lay outside the gene matches. Looked up from germline, CDR1 is GTSNPN and CDR2 is SVGIG (reference sequence). The length of the CDR3 is 13 residues. The CDR3 region has the DNA TGTGCCTGGAGTGACCATCGGGACAGCGAGCAGTACTTC. Its translation is CAWSDHRDSEQYF.

This sequence joins TRBV2 and TRBJ2-2, with 8 nucleotides matching TRBD1. In germline, CDR1 is SNHLY, CDR2 FYNNEI. J lost 1 base, V lost 5 bases, and 6 bases had no gene match. The CDR3 extends over 16 amino acids. CDR3 region: CASSKPGTGNTGELFF. CDR3 sequence (DNA): TGTGCCAGCAGTAAACCCGGGACAGGGAACACCGGGGAGCTGTTTTTT.

V is TRBV4-3 and J is TRBJ2-2, with 8 bases aligning to TRBD1. The germline CDR1 and CDR2 sequences are LGHNA and YSLEER. The CDR3 totals 17 residues. The V segment lost 0 bases and the J segment 4 bases; nucleotides outside the gene matches: 7. Here the CDR3 reads CASSQDRAGGVTGELFF. CDR3 sequence (DNA): TGCGCCAGCAGCCAAGATCGGGCAGGGGGCGTCACCGGGGAGCTGTTTTTT.

V usage is TRBV7-9 and J usage is TRBJ1-6, with 11 bases matching TRBD1. V lost 1 base to trimming and J lost 9 bases; unmatched junction nucleotides: 2. Per germline, CDR1 SEHNR and CDR2 FQNEAQ (reference sequence). There are 15 residues in the CDR3. The CDR3 DNA is TGTGCCAGCAGCTTAGAGGGGACAGGGGGTTCACCCCTCCACTTT. Protein sequence: CASSLEGTGGSPLHF.

V usage is TRBV29-1 and J usage is TRBJ2-7; 10 nucleotides line up with TRBD1. This CDR3 is built from 13 residues. Trimming at V came to 6 bases and at J to 3 bases, leaving 5 bases not matched to a gene. CDR1 SQVTM and CDR2 ANQGSEA come from the germline V gene. CDR3 DNA sequence: TGCAGCGTGGCGACAGGGGGCGTCTACGAGCAGTACTTC. Amino acid sequence: CSVATGGVYEQYF.

The chain recombines TRBV6-1 with TRBJ2-7, with D uncertain. The CDR3 sequence is 10 residues long. Germline V gives CDR1 MNHNS, CDR2 SASEGT. Trimming pared 10 bases from V and 5 bases from J, leaving 9 bases between. As DNA, the CDR3 is TGTGCCACCGGTCGTGACGAGCAGTACTTC. This codes for CATGRDEQYF.

The rearrangement links TRBV6-5 to TRBJ1-4; no firm D call. Germline assignment: CDR1 MNHEY and CDR2 SVGAGI. The length of the CDR3 is 13 residues. Trimming removed 4 bases at V and 4 bases at J, with 7 bases between. CDR3: CASSLNSNEKLFF. CDR3 nucleotides: TGTGCCAGCAGTTTAAACAGTAATGAAAAACTGTTTTTT.

V is TRBV7-8 and J is TRBJ2-7; the D gene is possibly TRBD1 (6 bases). CDR1 SGHVS and CDR2 FQNEAQ come from the germline V gene. The CDR3 loop spans 15 amino acids. V was trimmed by 5 bases and J by 6 bases, leaving 20 bases between them. In DNA form, the CDR3 reads TGTGCCAGCAGCCACGGCCGGGACACGTCTCTCGAGCAGTACTTC. It encodes CASSHGRDTSLEQYF. Full variable domain (remainder filled in from reference TRBV7-8 and TRBJ2-7): GAGVSQSPRYKVAKRGQDVALRCDPISGHVSLFWYQQALGQGPEFLTYFQNEAQLDKSGLPSDRFFAERPEGSVSTLKIQRTQQEDSAVYLCASSHGRDTSLEQYFGPGTRLTVT.

The chain links TRBV7-3 to TRBJ1-1; the D gene is possibly TRBD1 (5 bases). Trimming removed 6 bases from V and 2 bases from J, with 10 bases in between. The CDR3 is made up of 13 amino acids. Germline V CDR1 and CDR2: SGHTA, FQGTGA. The CDR3 coding sequence is TGTGCCAGCAGACTGACAGCCAACACTGAAGCTTTCTTT. As protein: CASRLTANTEAFF.

V usage is TRBV15 and J usage is TRBJ2-7; 7 bases map to TRBD1. This CDR3 is 15 amino acids long. Germline assignment: CDR1 LNHNV and CDR2 YYDKDF (reference sequence). V lost 4 bases to trimming and J lost 7 bases; unmatched junction nucleotides: 13. CDR3 nucleotide sequence: TGTGCCACCAGCATACGGACAGGCCTCTTTTGGGAGCAGTACTTC. Translation: CATSIRTGLFWEQYF. The complete variable domain, with remaining parts taken from reference TRBV15 and TRBJ2-7, reads DAMVIQNPRYQVTQFGKPVTLSCSQTLNHNVMYWYQQKSSQAPKLLFHYYDKDFNNEADTPDNFQSRRPNTSFCFLDIRSPGLGDTAMYLCATSIRTGLFWEQYFGPGTRLTVT.

The chain uses TRBV7-8 and TRBJ2-5, with 9 positions matching TRBD2. This CDR3 spans 16 amino acids. J gave up 1 base and V 2 bases, and 5 bases lay outside the gene matches. The germline CDR1 and CDR2 sequences are SGHVS and FQNEAQ. The CDR3 is CASSLLRGGSQETQYF. DNA of the CDR3: TGTGCCAGCAGCTTATTGCGGGGGGGTTCCCAAGAGACCCAGTACTTC.

In this sample, this clone turned up a few times. The chain recombines TRBV7-8 with TRBJ1-2; 7 bases match TRBD1. V trimming: 5 bases; J trimming: 8 bases; junction bases outside the gene matches: 8. This CDR3 spans 13 amino acids. Per germline, CDR1 SGHVS and CDR2 FQNEAQ. As DNA, the CDR3 is TGTGCCAGCAGCCCCAGGGGGAGAGAAGGCTACACCTTC. It translates to CASSPRGREGYTF. The full variable domain, rest sourced from reference TRBV7-8 and TRBJ1-2, is GAGVSQSPRYKVAKRGQDVALRCDPISGHVSLFWYQQALGQGPEFLTYFQNEAQLDKSGLPSDRFFAERPEGSVSTLKIQRTQQEDSAVYLCASSPRGREGYTFGSGTRLTVV.

This chain joins TRBV4-3 and TRBJ2-7; TRBD1 matches at 11 bases. This CDR3 has 15 amino acids. The V gene end was trimmed by 4 bases and the J gene end by 0 bases; junction bases not matched to a gene: 2. The germline gives CDR1 LGHNA, CDR2 YSLEER. The CDR3 nucleotides read TGCGCCAGCAGCCTAGGGACAGGGGGCTCCTACGAGCAGTACTTC. Protein product: CASSLGTGGSYEQYF.

The chain carries TRBV30 and TRBJ1-1; D is uncertain. The V and J ends lost 7 bases and 1 base respectively, with 10 bases between them. Germline loops: CDR1 GTSNPN, CDR2 SVGIG (reference sequence). The CDR3 runs 12 residues. The DNA for the CDR3 is TGTGCCTCAACCAGACAGAACACTGAAGCTTTCTTT. Translation: CASTRQNTEAFF.

The V and J genes are TRBV9 and TRBJ1-1, with a tentative D call TRBD1 (6 bases). CDR3 length: 15 amino acids. Per the germline V gene, CDR1 is SGDLS and CDR2 is YYNGEE. V lost 4 bases to trimming and J lost 2 bases, with 15 bases between them. The CDR3 region is CASSQQTGKNTEAFF. CDR3 bases: TGTGCCAGCAGCCAACAGACAGGCAAAAACACTGAAGCTTTCTTT.

The chain's CDR3 is CARGDRDEQYF. The CDR3 coding sequence is TGTGCCCGCGGAGACAGGGACGAGCAGTACTTC. The chain employs TRBV30 and TRBJ2-7; 7 bases fit TRBD1. CDR1 and CDR2 from the germline V gene are GTSNPN and SVGIG (reference sequence). V trimming: 8 bases; J trimming: 5 bases; junction bases outside the gene matches: 6. There are 11 residues in the CDR3.

The CDR3 sequence is CASSPPSGLAGAYEQYF. The CDR3 nucleotides are TGTGCCAGCAGCCCCCCTTCAGGGCTAGCGGGAGCCTACGAGCAGTACTTC. V and J are TRBV7-9 and TRBJ2-7, with 10 positions matching TRBD2. This CDR3 is built from 17 residues. Trimming removed 5 bases from V and 2 bases from J; junction bases left unmatched: 12. Germline V gene data show CDR1 as SEHNR and CDR2 as FQNEAQ (reference sequence).

This chain links TRBV7-9 with TRBJ2-1, with TRBD2 matching 7 bases. The CDR3 runs 14 residues. Losses at the gene ends were 8 bases for V and 8 bases for J; bases not matched to a gene: 12. The germline gives CDR1 SEHNR, CDR2 FQNEAQ (reference sequence). CDR3 DNA: TGTGCCAGCCGAGAGGGCGGGAGTGGCGATGAGCAGTTCTTC. It encodes CASREGGSGDEQFF.

The chain employs TRBV6-1 and TRBJ2-7, with TRBD1 as a possible D gene (5 bases). The CDR3 is 15 residues long. V shed 6 bases and J shed 7 bases, with 22 bases lying between them. Germline CDR1 is MNHNS and CDR2 is SASEGT. CDR3 protein: CASSEIQDIRAEQYF. For the CDR3, the DNA is TGTGCCAGCAGCGAAATCCAGGACATTAGGGCAGAGCAGTACTTC.